This T cell receptor (beta chain) stems from a study of T cell repertoires in cytomegalovirus infection. Study context: Both a matching HLA type and CMV infection were indicated by public TCR beta signatures. Study-wide findings and caveats: The study identified carriers of CMV plus the relevant HLA from cumulative public TCR beta family frequency.

Trimming took off 3 bases at V and 5 bases at J, with 17 bases between the two ends. The CDR3 loop spans 16 amino acids. CDR1 SNHLY and CDR2 FYNNEI come from the germline V gene. TCRdb fed the reads into MiXCR, producing one record per CDR3 protein. The profile shows some 940,000 distinct CDR3 sequences, around 30% of them singletons. Concerning this clonotype: Antigen: not known.

This sequence was found in a human donor in good health (CMV status not recorded). Some clones in this sample may be carry-over from other donors' samples. The V and J genes are TRBV2 and TRBJ2-1; the D gene is possibly TRBD1 (6 bases). The material was cultured CD8+ T cells from PBMCs, obtained from culture after CMV antigen stimulation. This chain's CDR3 is CASSETRQGPDNEQFF. For the CDR3, the DNA is TGTGCCAGCAGTGAGACGCGGCAGGGGCCCGACAATGAGCAGTTCTTC.